This T cell receptor beta chain was sequenced in a study of cytomegalovirus exposure and HLA in healthy donors. Whole-study findings and limits: TRBV6-2, TRBV6-3 and some other V segments were excluded as indistinguishable. Analysis was carried out at a later point, and it linked a missense DCLRE1C variant to TCR beta V- and J-gene trimming.

With respect to this clone: Antigen: not known.

The CDR3 length is 14 residues. The germline V gene encodes CDR1 SQVTM and CDR2 ANQGSEA. Trimming removed 0 bases from V and 2 bases from J, with 10 bases in between. Unrecorded immune exposures were likely, despite nominal health at sampling. The PCR was carried out with 60 Vbeta primers and 13 Jbeta primers. Sequencing was performed with immunoSEQ multiplex PCR; in TCRdb, only in-frame clones are kept and a portion is missing. Of tens of thousands of clones listed, 90% are singletons. The specimen sequenced was PBMCs. The sequence was collected from a woman aged 18 to 35 in good health and CMV-seronegative. V and J are TRBV29-1 and TRBJ1-2; D is possibly TRBD1 (6 bases). For the CDR3, the DNA is TGCAGCGTTGAAGATGCCAGGGGAAACTATGGCTACACCTTC. Protein: CSVEDARGNYGYTF.